This T cell receptor (beta chain) came from a study of blood T cell repertoires in COVID-19 (dated by TCRdb to 2020 to 2022). Background on the whole study: Collaborator samples came from the United States, Italy and Spain and covered acute and convalescent phases of COVID-19. The material from the prospective study consisted of cDNA or gDNA derived from T cells, B-cell-depleted T cells, or PBMCs. The dataset comprised deeply sampled blood TCRbeta repertoires from subjects exposed to, actively infected with, or recovered from COVID-19. A freely available public database, intended as a resource for researchers studying the immune response to SARS-CoV-2, is where the repertoires were released. Samples came from the ongoing ImmuneRACE study (first 160 participants) plus 1,254 subjects from 6 global collaborators. A de-identified subject ID, COVID-19 status, age in years and sex were almost always included in the sample metadata. Where available, HLA class I and class II types were taken from metadata supplied by the sample provider and were not determined by assay-based typing.

The paper's findings and limits, for the study overall: The quantity of clinical and demographic metadata differed by source and by participant and was supplied without curation.

Details on this clone: Its antigen target is currently unknown. No much larger clone exists at a distance of one base, and base qualities are not known.

CDR1 and CDR2 (SGHTA, FQGNSA) derive from the germline V gene. V is cut by 5 bases and J by 4 bases, and the space between the germline ends is 17 bases. Counted from cysteine to phenylalanine, this CDR3 has 16 amino acids. This entry keeps only the CDR3 DNA: 48 bases, framed from base 1. Collaborating institutions collected whole blood in K2EDTA tubes following their own protocols. For TCRbeta analysis, collaborators shipped samples as frozen whole blood, isolated PBMCs, or DNA extracted from either of those sample types. TCRbeta CDR3 regions were amplified from genomic DNA using the immunoSEQ Assay, a bias-controlled multiplex PCR. The authors processed their data as follows. Within the assay, amplification of reference gene primers was used to estimate how many nucleated cells each sample contained. Sequence reads were collapsed and filtered to measure the absolute abundance of every unique TCRbeta CDR3 rearrangement. For each sample, productive Simpson clonality was calculated as the square root of Simpson's diversity index across productive rearrangements. Here the immuneACCESS table is served through TCRdb, limited to in-frame sequences with V and J called. Missing clones are a known gap in these copies; in checked studies unresolved V genes cover under half, and the rest lacks a known reason. From that table come the V and J calls and clone size; the DNA was used to work out D and trimming. The sample has about 49,000 clones on record, approximately 85% of them singletons. The ten largest clones take up 12% to 15% of the sample.

The source is a human donor in a cohort sampled during active COVID-19. The sequence links TRBV7-2 to TRBJ1-4; the best D guess is TRBD1, with 6 bases matching. The source material was peripheral blood. The nucleotides read TGTGCCAGCAGCATCCTAGGCGGGGGCGTTAATGAAAAACTGTTTTTT. It translates as CASSILGGGVNEKLFF. The CDR3, completed at both ends by the reference TRBV7-2 and TRBJ1-4 genes, gives the full variable domain GAGVSQSPSNKVTEKGKDVELRCDPISGHTALYWYRQSLGQGLEFLIYFQGNSAPDKSGLPSDRFSAERTGGSVSTLTIQRTQQEDSAVYLCASSILGGGVNEKLFFGSGTQLSVL.